The sequence of this TCR beta chain was determined in a study of blood T cells in healthy people across ages. Primers used in a second PCR of about 6 to 11 cycles were a sample-barcoded 5' primer and a J-beta primer mix. Each CDR3 protein is one row after TCRdb ran MiXCR on the 5' RACE reads. The sample consists of more than 650,000 distinct CDR3 sequences, approximately 21% of them appearing once. In its sample, this clonotype was seen a few times. The CDR3 loop spans 14 amino acids. Trimming cost V 0 bases and J 2 bases, with 8 bases left between them. In germline, CDR1 is SGHRS, CDR2 YFSETQ. This sequence originates from a man between 65 and 79 years old in good health. The V gene is TRBV5-1, the J gene TRBJ1-2; D gene uncertain. Sequencing was carried out using blood. The CDR3 nucleotides read TGCGCCAGCAGCTTGGAGCCGTTCAACTATGGCTACACCTTC. Translating gives CASSLEPFNYGYTF.